This T cell receptor beta chain was sequenced for a study of blood T cell repertoires in COVID-19. Study-level background: The analysed material was cDNA or gDNA that came from T cells, B-cell-depleted T cells, or PBMCs.

The CDR3 has 14 residues. After removal of 6 bases from V and 2 bases from J, the junction contained 9 bases not matched to a gene. The V gene's germline CDR1 is SQVTM and CDR2 ANQGSEA. Generated by immunoSEQ multiplex PCR, the TCRdb table keeps only in-frame clones and is missing some. The table lists about 42,000 clones, around 83% of them singletons. The clonotype comes from an older woman in a cohort sampled during active COVID-19. The J gene is TRBJ2-7, the V gene TRBV29-1; TRBD1 matches 8 bases. Sequenced input: peripheral blood. The CDR3 here is CSVISGGKTYEQYF. CDR3 sequence (DNA): TGCAGCGTAATCTCAGGGGGCAAGACCTACGAGCAGTACTTC.